This record concerns one T cell receptor (beta chain) sequence. The antigen is undetermined. In germline, CDR1 is SGHRS, CDR2 YFSETQ. This CDR3 is 14 amino acids long. A sample-barcoded 5' primer and a J-beta primer mix were used in a second PCR of roughly 7 to 11 cycles. One entry per CDR3 protein results from TCRdb running MiXCR on the 5' RACE reads. The table includes roughly 500,000 distinct CDR3 sequences, more than 20% detected once. The record originates from a study of blood T cells in healthy people across ages. General study findings and limits: Age advanced and TCR beta diversity per million T cells fell, roughly linearly.

Researchers report isolating at least 6.5 million PBMCs per sample. The sample also formed part of further work on T cells of mothers and their children. This second report adds: The study found slightly higher but non-significant overlap in related versus unrelated mother-child pairs.

Material: blood. The origin of this receptor is a boy aged 5-17 years in good health. The chain joins TRBV5-1 to TRBJ2-1; TRBD1 or TRBD2 may be the D gene (5 bases each). The J call may be faulty, since TRBJ2-7 better matches the DNA end. CDR3 in DNA: TGCGCCAGCAGCTTTCTGGCAGGGTCGGGAGAGCAGTACTTC. As protein: CASSFLAGSGEQYF.